The 28 T cell receptor beta chains presented below share a single source sample, sequenced in a study of T cell responses to AZD1222 COVID-19 vaccine. Profiling relied on immunoSEQ multiplex PCR, and the TCRdb table lists in-frame clones only, not all of them. Here the sample spans about 190,000 clones, around nine tenths being singletons. The specimen was peripheral blood, collected 28 days after the second dose of the MenACWY control vaccine. These receptors were obtained from an adult who received the MenACWY meningococcal vaccine as a control.

This chain connects TRBV6-4 to TRBJ2-1; the match to TRBD2 covers 8 bases. This CDR3 region has 17 residues. The V and J ends lost 5 bases and 3 bases, in that order; junction bases with no gene match: 12. Germline CDR1 MRHNA, CDR2 SNTAGT. For the CDR3, the DNA is TGTGCCAGCAGTCGACTCAGTGGGGCGGGAGGCTACAATGAGCAGTTCTTC. It specifies CASSRLSGAGGYNEQFF.

This sequence joins TRBV28 and TRBJ1-3, with D tentatively TRBD1 (5 bases). CDR1 MDHEN and CDR2 SYDVKM come from the germline V gene. The CDR3 runs 14 residues. Deletions cut 9 bases from V and 0 bases from J, with 12 bases between. For the CDR3, the DNA is TGTGCCAGTACTGATGGGGGCTCTGGAAACACCATATATTTT. Amino acid sequence: CASTDGGSGNTIYF.

This clone occurred once. V and J are TRBV19 and TRBJ2-5; D remains unclear. Germline V lookup: CDR1 LNHDA, CDR2 SQIVND (reference sequence). Trimming removed 8 bases from V and 4 bases from J, with 20 bases in between. The CDR3 has 15 amino acids. DNA of the CDR3: TGTGCCAGTTCAGTGGGGTTAAACTTCGGAGAGACCCAGTACTTC. It codes for CASSVGLNFGETQYF.

V and J are TRBV7-8 and TRBJ1-5; maybe TRBD1 (5 bases). Germline V lookup: CDR1 SGHVS, CDR2 FQNEAQ. This CDR3 has 15 amino acids. Trimming shortened V by 5 bases and J by 3 bases, and 14 bases separated the two germline ends. The CDR3 here is CASSPAGTANQPQHF. The CDR3 DNA follows: TGTGCCAGCAGCCCGGCCGGGACTGCCAATCAGCCCCAGCATTTT.

The J gene is TRBJ2-1, the V gene TRBV7-9, with D maybe TRBD2 (6 bases). The germline V and J ends were trimmed by 0 bases and 8 bases, with 17 bases remaining between them. This CDR3 is built from 16 residues. CDR1 SEHNR and CDR2 FQNEAQ come from the germline V gene (reference sequence). Here the CDR3 reads CASSLARLGKVDEQFF. CDR3 nucleotide sequence: TGTGCCAGCAGCTTAGCCCGACTAGGTAAGGTTGATGAGCAGTTCTTC.

This clone has a single count. The chain uses TRBV19 and TRBJ2-7; TRBD1 matches at 10 bases. The germline CDR1 and CDR2 sequences are LNHDA and SQIVND (reference sequence). The CDR3 has 16 residues. V lost 0 bases to trimming and J lost 2 bases; unmatched junction nucleotides: 4. The CDR3, as DNA: TGTGCCAGTAGTATAGATGGGACAGGGGCGGCCTACGAGCAGTACTTC. Translating gives CASSIDGTGAAYEQYF. Full variable domain (rest looked up from reference TRBV19 and TRBJ2-7): DGGITQSPKYLFRKEGQNVTLSCEQNLNHDAMYWYRQDPGQGLRLIYYSQIVNDFQKGDIAEGYSVSREKKESFPLTVTSAQKNPTAFYLCASSIDGTGAAYEQYFGPGTRLTVT.

The chain uses TRBV19 and TRBJ2-4; 8 bases agree with TRBD2. The CDR3 length is 12 residues. The germline V gene has CDR1 LNHDA and CDR2 SQIVND (reference sequence). The V gene end was trimmed by 6 bases and the J gene end by 12 bases; junction bases not matched to a gene: 7. The CDR3 sequence: CASRSGGGSQYF. CDR3 bases: TGTGCCAGTAGGTCCGGGGGGGGAAGTCAGTACTTC.

The chain combines TRBV11-3 with TRBJ2-5, with D perhaps TRBD2 (5 bases). This CDR3 spans 17 amino acids. Trimming stripped 3 bases from V and 2 bases from J, with 19 bases between. Germline values: CDR1 SGHNT, CDR2 YENEEA. The CDR3 reads CASSLGYRAAAQETQYF. The CDR3 DNA is TGTGCCAGCAGCTTGGGGTATCGAGCGGCGGCGCAAGAGACCCAGTACTTC.

The chain recombines TRBV29-1 with TRBJ2-2; D is perhaps TRBD2 (5 bases). Germline V gene sequence: CDR1 SQVTM, CDR2 ANQGSEA. V was clipped by 5 bases and J by 6 bases, with 10 bases between them. The CDR3 is 12 residues long. The CDR3 spells CSVQWRAGELFF. CDR3 in DNA: TGCAGCGTTCAATGGCGGGCCGGGGAGCTGTTTTTT.

The chain recombines TRBV10-3 with TRBJ2-7; D ambiguous. Per germline, CDR1 ENHRY and CDR2 SYGVKD. CDR3 length: 14 residues. Trimming took off 3 bases at V and 2 bases at J, with 11 bases between the two ends. CDR3 loop: CAISDRHPAYEQYF. The CDR3 DNA follows: TGTGCCATCAGTGATAGGCATCCAGCCTACGAGCAGTACTTC.

The rearrangement uses TRBV9 and TRBJ2-7, with 9 positions matching TRBD2. Germline V gene data show CDR1 as SGDLS and CDR2 as YYNGEE. With 0 bases clipped from V and 4 bases from J, the junction kept 5 bases outside the gene matches. This CDR3 comprises 15 residues. The CDR3 is CASSVGDSGRYEQYF. Written as DNA, the CDR3 is TGTGCCAGCAGCGTAGGGGATAGCGGGAGATACGAGCAGTACTTC.

This chain joins TRBV7-9 and TRBJ2-2; no clear D. CDR1 SEHNR and CDR2 FQNEAQ come from the germline V gene (reference sequence). V was shortened by 5 bases and J by 14 bases, with 15 bases between the two germline ends. The CDR3 consists of 12 residues. The CDR3 coding sequence is TGTGCCAGCAGCCCCGGCCTCTGCGATCTGTTTTTT. Encoded protein: CASSPGLCDLFF.

The chain is built from TRBV7-9 and TRBJ1-2; TRBD1 matches at 7 bases. CDR1 and CDR2 (germline): SEHNR, FQNEAQ (reference sequence). The V and J ends lost 5 bases and 10 bases, in that order; junction bases with no gene match: 7. The CDR3 has 12 amino acids. The CDR3 sequence is CASSHRGSVYTF. In DNA form, the CDR3 reads TGTGCCAGCAGCCACAGGGGTTCTGTCTACACCTTC.

CDR3: CASSRRLVGGNTEAFF. The CDR3 bases are TGCGCCAGCAGCCGACGCCTTGTTGGGGGTAACACTGAAGCTTTCTTT. The V and J genes are TRBV4-1 and TRBJ1-1; a weak D match, TRBD1 (5 bases). This CDR3 has 16 residues. The V gene lost 4 bases and the J gene lost 2 bases, with 17 bases spanning the gap. Germline V gives CDR1 MGHRA, CDR2 YSYEKL.

This clone was seen a single time. The chain joins TRBV5-1 to TRBJ1-4; no firm D call. The germline CDR1 and CDR2 sequences are SGHRS and YFSETQ. V was cut by 4 bases and J by 4 bases, with 17 bases left in between. The CDR3 consists of 16 residues. The CDR3 region is CASSLDLGSGNEKLFF. CDR3 coding DNA: TGCGCCAGCAGCCTGGACTTGGGGAGCGGTAATGAAAAACTGTTTTTT. The full variable domain, rest sourced from reference TRBV5-1 and TRBJ1-4, is KAGVTQTPRYLIKTRGQQVTLSCSPISGHRSVSWYQQTPGQGLQFLFEYFSETQRNKGNFPGRFSGRQFSNSRSEMNVSTLELGDSALYLCASSLDLGSGNEKLFFGSGTQLSVL.

The table lists this clone with a count of one. V usage is TRBV5-4 and J usage is TRBJ2-1; 9 bases map to TRBD2. CDR3 size: 15 residues. Germline CDR1 SGHNT, CDR2 YYREEE (reference sequence). With 0 bases clipped from V and 6 bases from J, the junction kept 4 bases outside the gene matches. DNA of the CDR3: TGTGCCAGCAGCTTGGATAGCGGGAGCGCCAATGAGCAGTTCTTC. Its translation is CASSLDSGSANEQFF. Filled out from reference TRBV5-4 and TRBJ2-1, the complete variable domain reads ETGVTQSPTHLIKTRGQQVTLRCSSQSGHNTVSWYQQALGQGPQFIFQYYREEENGRGNFPPRFSGLQFPNYSSELNVNALELDDSALYLCASSLDSGSANEQFFGPGTRLTVL.

The chain couples TRBV29-1 to TRBJ2-7; 7 bases agree with TRBD1. CDR3 length equals 14 residues. Per the germline V gene, CDR1 is SQVTM and CDR2 is ANQGSEA. J gave up 6 bases and V 7 bases, and 15 bases lay outside the gene matches. CDR3 residues: CSAGVQGDVAEQYF. The CDR3 region has the DNA TGCAGCGCTGGGGTTCAGGGGGACGTGGCCGAGCAGTACTTC.

This chain joins TRBV6-2 or TRBV6-3 and TRBJ2-1; D gene ambiguous. Germline loops: CDR1 MNHEY, CDR2 SVGEGT. The CDR3 extends over 15 amino acids. Deletions cut 0 bases from V and 2 bases from J, with 8 bases between. CDR3 amino acids: CASSYSMGPYNEQFF. The CDR3 DNA sequence: TGTGCCAGCAGTTACTCGATGGGCCCCTACAATGAGCAGTTCTTC.

The rearrangement links TRBV6-5 to TRBJ2-3; the D gene is possibly TRBD2 (5 bases). This CDR3 spans 14 amino acids. V was shortened by 5 bases and J by 6 bases, with 15 bases between the two germline ends. Germline V gene sequence: CDR1 MNHEY, CDR2 SVGAGI. This CDR3 is CASSRFRDRDTQYF. The CDR3 coding sequence is TGTGCCAGCAGTCGTTTTCGGGATCGGGATACGCAGTATTTT.

A single count supports this clone. The chain links TRBV19 to TRBJ2-7, with TRBD2 as a possible D gene (5 bases). This CDR3 region has 14 residues. Germline V gene lookup returns CDR1 LNHDA and CDR2 SQIVND (reference sequence). V was trimmed by 9 bases and J by 4 bases, leaving 19 bases between them. CDR3 sequence (DNA): TGTGCCAGCAGCCAGAGCGGCGGATTGTACGAGCAGTACTTC. Residues: CASSQSGGLYEQYF.

This chain joins TRBV19 and TRBJ2-1; tentatively, D is TRBD2 (6 bases). V lost 3 bases, J lost 6 bases, and 12 bases lay in between. The CDR3 has 14 residues. The germline gives CDR1 LNHDA, CDR2 SQIVND (reference sequence). This CDR3 is CASSITAGTNEQFF. The CDR3 coding sequence is TGTGCCAGTAGTATTACGGCGGGAACCAATGAGCAGTTCTTC.

The chain uses TRBV4-2 and TRBJ2-3; D remains ambiguous. Germline V CDR1 and CDR2: LGHNA, YNFKEQ. V was clipped by 1 base and J by 6 bases, with 11 bases between them. The CDR3 has 14 residues. The CDR3 region has the DNA TGTGCCAGCAGCCAAGGGCCCCCTCGGGATACGCAGTATTTT. Amino acids: CASSQGPPRDTQYF.

This sequence joins TRBV5-1 and TRBJ1-1; TRBD1 might be the D (6 bases). In germline, CDR1 is SGHRS, CDR2 YFSETQ. The CDR3 runs 14 residues. The germline V and J ends were trimmed by 3 bases and 1 base, with 10 bases remaining between them. This CDR3 reads CASSSSQGNTEAFF. The CDR3 nucleotides read TGCGCCAGCAGCTCATCACAGGGGAACACTGAAGCTTTCTTT.

V gene TRBV7-6 combines with J gene TRBJ2-7, with 8 bases identical to TRBD1. The CDR3 totals 16 residues. The germline gives CDR1 SGHVS, CDR2 FNYEAQ. The V segment lost 5 bases and the J segment 3 bases; nucleotides outside the gene matches: 12. The CDR3 DNA reads as TGTGCCAGCAGCCCCACCGTCGACAGGGGACGCTACGAGCAGTACTTC. This codes for CASSPTVDRGRYEQYF.

The chain has TRBV5-1 and TRBJ2-7, with D perhaps given as TRBD1 or TRBD2 (5 bases each). V dropped 0 bases and J dropped 0 bases, with 7 bases sitting between them. Germline values: CDR1 SGHRS, CDR2 YFSETQ. The CDR3 contains 14 residues. CDR3 bases: TGCGCCAGCAGCTTGGCGGGACCCTCCTACGAGCAGTACTTC. Its protein product is CASSLAGPSYEQYF.

The chain has TRBV3-1 (or the pseudogene TRBV3-2) and TRBJ2-5, with D unclear. Germline V CDR1 and CDR2: LGHDT, YNNKEL (reference sequence). There are 11 residues in the CDR3. V lost 3 bases and J 4 bases, leaving 3 bases between the germline ends. CDR3 bases: TGTGCCAGCAGCCAGGTAGAGACCCAGTACTTC. Its protein is CASSQVETQYF.

As concerns this clone: At one boundary the junction diverges from the germline segment, which might be a read error. The chain uses TRBV19 and TRBJ2-3, with 9 bases identical to TRBD2. This CDR3 is 17 amino acids long. Germline CDR1 LNHDA, CDR2 SQIVND (reference sequence). The CDR3 sequence is CASSIMSLREGTDTQYF. The CDR3 DNA sequence: TGTGCCAGTAGTATAATGTCGTTGCGGGAGGGCACGGATACGCAGTATTTT. Combining the CDR3 with reference TRBV19 and TRBJ2-3 gives the whole variable domain DGGITQSPKYLFRKEGQNVTLSCEQNLNHDAMYWYRQDPGQGLRLIYYSQIVNDFQKGDIAEGYSVSREKKESFPLTVTSAQKNPTAFYLCASSIMSLREGTDTQYFGPGTRLTVL.

The chain carries TRBV5-1 and TRBJ2-3, with 9 bases fitting TRBD2. V shed 4 bases and J 4 bases; nucleotides not matched to a gene: 4. Germline V gene lookup returns CDR1 SGHRS and CDR2 YFSETQ. CDR3 length: 14 amino acids. The CDR3 sequence: CASSGSGRSDTQYF. In DNA form, the CDR3 reads TGCGCCAGCAGCGGTAGCGGGAGATCAGATACGCAGTATTTT.